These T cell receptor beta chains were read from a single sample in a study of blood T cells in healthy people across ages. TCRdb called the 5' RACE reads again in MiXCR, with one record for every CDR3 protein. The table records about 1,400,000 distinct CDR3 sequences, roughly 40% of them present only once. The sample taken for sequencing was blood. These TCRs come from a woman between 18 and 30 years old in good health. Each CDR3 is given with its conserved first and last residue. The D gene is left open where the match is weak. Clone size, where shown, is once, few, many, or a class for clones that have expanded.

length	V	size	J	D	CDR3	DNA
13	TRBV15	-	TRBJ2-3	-	CATSPDPEDTQYF	TGTGCCACCAGCCCCGACCCGGAGGATACGCAGTATTTT
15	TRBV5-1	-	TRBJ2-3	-	CASSQGQGGADTQYF	TGCGCCAGCAGCCAAGGACAGGGAGGGGCAGATACGCAGTATTTT
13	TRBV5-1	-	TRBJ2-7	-	CASSTTSSGEQYF	TGCGCCAGCAGCACCACTAGTTCAGGCGAGCAGTACTTC
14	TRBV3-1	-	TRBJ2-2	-	CASSQVGGTGELFF	TGTGCCAGCAGCCAAGTAGGTGGCACCGGGGAGCTGTTTTTT
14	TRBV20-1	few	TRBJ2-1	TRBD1	CSAGGTGKFNEQFF	TGCAGTGCTGGGGGGACAGGGAAGTTCAATGAGCAGTTCTTC
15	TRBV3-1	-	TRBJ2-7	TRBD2	CASSQDWREGNEQYF	TGTGCCAGCAGCCAAGACTGGCGGGAGGGCAATGAGCAGTACTTC
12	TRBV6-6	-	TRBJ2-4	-	CASKSIGDIQYF	TGTGCCAGCAAGAGCATCGGGGACATTCAGTACTTC
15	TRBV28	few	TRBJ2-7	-	CASSLLIRGPYEQYF	TGTGCCAGCAGTTTATTAATCAGGGGTCCCTACGAGCAGTACTTC
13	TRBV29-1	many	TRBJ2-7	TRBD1	CSVEGGTVLEQYF	TGCAGCGTTGAAGGGGGGACAGTTCTCGAGCAGTACTTC
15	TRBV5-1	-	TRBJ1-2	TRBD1	CASSQGTGGIGGYTF	TGCGCCAGCAGCCAAGGGACAGGGGGAATCGGTGGCTACACCTTC
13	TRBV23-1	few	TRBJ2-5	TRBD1	CASGKDRVETQYF	TGCGCCAGCGGGAAGGACAGGGTTGAGACCCAGTACTTC
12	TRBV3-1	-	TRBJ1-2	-	CASRAAGYGYTF	TGTGCCAGCAGGGCTGCAGGGTATGGCTACACCTTC
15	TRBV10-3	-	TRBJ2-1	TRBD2	CAISESAGDTPEQFF	TGTGCCATCAGTGAGTCGGCGGGAGACACCCCTGAGCAGTTCTTC
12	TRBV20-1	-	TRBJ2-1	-	CSPPGPYNEQFF	TGCAGCCCCCCCGGCCCCTACAATGAGCAGTTCTTC
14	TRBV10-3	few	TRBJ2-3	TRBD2	CAIGLAETLDTQYF	TGTGCCATCGGCCTAGCGGAAACCTTGGATACGCAGTATTTT
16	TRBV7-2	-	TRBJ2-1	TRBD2	CASSFHSGQTHNEQFF	TGTGCCAGCAGCTTTCATAGCGGGCAGACCCACAATGAGCAGTTCTTC
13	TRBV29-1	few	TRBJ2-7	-	CSVGRQGLYEQYF	TGCAGCGTTGGTCGGCAGGGACTCTACGAGCAGTACTTC
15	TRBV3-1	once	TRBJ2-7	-	CASSPRGAGHNEQYF	TGTGCCAGCAGCCCTCGTGGAGCGGGTCACAATGAGCAGTACTTC
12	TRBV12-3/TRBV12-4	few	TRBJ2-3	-	CASSSSKDTQYF	TGTGCCAGCAGCTCCAGTAAGGATACGCAGTATTTT
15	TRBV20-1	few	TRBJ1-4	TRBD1	CSARVPGQGGEKLFF	TGCAGTGCTAGAGTCCCGGGACAGGGGGGTGAAAAACTGTTTTTT
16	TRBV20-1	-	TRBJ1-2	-	CSADPVDGNTNYGYTF	TGCAGTGCTGATCCCGTGGACGGAAACACTAACTATGGCTACACCTTC
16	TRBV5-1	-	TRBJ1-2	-	CASSPLDSAANYGYTF	TGCGCCAGCAGCCCCTTGGACAGCGCTGCTAACTATGGCTACACCTTC
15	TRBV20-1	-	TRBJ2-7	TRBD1	CSARPATGGSYEQYF	TGCAGTGCTAGGCCCGCGACAGGGGGCTCCTACGAGCAGTACTTC
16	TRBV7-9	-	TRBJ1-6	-	CASSLSRQGLNSPLHF	TGTGCCAGCAGCCTATCACGTCAGGGGCTGAATTCACCCCTCCACTTT
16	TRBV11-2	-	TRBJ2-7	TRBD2	CASSLGTSGIYYEQYF	TGTGCCAGCAGCTTGGGCACTAGCGGAATTTACTACGAGCAGTACTTC
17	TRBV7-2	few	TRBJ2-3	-	CASSLSPGRGGTDTQYF	TGTGCCAGCAGCTTATCCCCTGGGCGGGGAGGCACAGATACGCAGTATTTT
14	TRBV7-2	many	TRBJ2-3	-	CASSLKAKGGTQYF	TGTGCCAGCAGTCTAAAGGCCAAAGGGGGTACGCAGTATTTT
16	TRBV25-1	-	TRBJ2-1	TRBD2	CASSDPSGWGDSEQFF	TGTGCCAGCAGTGACCCTAGCGGGTGGGGCGACAGTGAGCAGTTCTTC
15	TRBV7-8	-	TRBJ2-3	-	CASSQRGLSTDTQYF	TGTGCCAGCAGCCAGAGGGGCCTGAGCACAGATACGCAGTATTTT
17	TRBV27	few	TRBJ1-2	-	CASSLIVMGHPYDGYTF	TGTGCCAGCAGTTTAATTGTCATGGGGCACCCTTACGATGGCTACACCTTC
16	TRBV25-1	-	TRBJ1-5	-	CASSESGRGIGQPQHF	TGTGCCAGCAGTGAATCAGGCAGGGGAATAGGTCAGCCCCAGCATTTT
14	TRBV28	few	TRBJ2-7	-	CASSSRQLHYEQYF	TGTGCCAGCAGTTCTCGACAGCTCCACTACGAGCAGTACTTC
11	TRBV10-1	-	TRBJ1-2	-	CATSENYGYTF	TGCGCCACTAGCGAGAACTATGGCTACACCTTC